Listed below are T cell receptor beta chains from one sample, sequenced in a study of T cell repertoires in cytomegalovirus infection. TCRdb reprocessed the reads with MiXCR, giving one entry per CDR3 protein. Counted here are under 200,000 distinct CDR3 sequences, 8% to 10% occurring once; the ten biggest clones make up about 4.2%. Input material: PBMCs. Every receptor here comes from a human donor in good health (CMV status not recorded). Some clones in this sample may be carry-over from other donors' samples. The CDR3 runs from the conserved cysteine through the conserved F or W. D genes are given only for firm matches. Size is omitted from some rows. Given values are once, few, many or a class for expanded clones.

d_call: -; v_call: TRBV7-7; j_call: TRBJ2-2; clone_size: many; cdr3_aa: CASSLVAYPTRAPNTGELFF; cdr3_nt: TGTGCTAGCAGCTTAGTGGCTTACCCGACTAGAGCTCCGAACACCGGGGAGCTGTTTTTT
d_call: -; v_call: TRBV19; j_call: TRBJ1-6; clone_size: few; cdr3_aa: CASSSAGGRNSPLHF; cdr3_nt: TGTGCCAGTAGTAGCGCTGGGGGACGTAATTCACCCCTCCACTTT
d_call: -; v_call: TRBV29-1; j_call: TRBJ2-5; clone_size: few; cdr3_aa: CSVERPPQETQYF; cdr3_nt: TGCAGCGTTGAAAGGCCCCCACAAGAGACCCAGTACTTC
d_call: -; v_call: TRBV7-2; j_call: TRBJ2-4; clone_size: many; cdr3_aa: CASSLVNIQYF; cdr3_nt: TGTGCCAGCAGCCTGGTTAACATTCAGTACTTC
d_call: TRBD2; v_call: TRBV28; j_call: TRBJ2-1; clone_size: few; cdr3_aa: CASSDPRTSGSGSYNEQFF; cdr3_nt: TGTGCCAGCAGTGACCCCCGGACTAGCGGGAGTGGCTCCTACAATGAGCAGTTCTTC
d_call: -; v_call: TRBV7-9; j_call: TRBJ1-2; clone_size: many; cdr3_aa: CASSTAGTGQGGYTF; cdr3_nt: TGTGCCAGCAGCACGGCCGGCACAGGTCAGGGAGGCTACACCTTC
d_call: TRBD2; v_call: TRBV7-8; j_call: TRBJ2-2; clone_size: many; cdr3_aa: CASSHHLPLAGVEYTGELFF; cdr3_nt: TGTGCCAGCAGCCACCATCTTCCGCTAGCGGGAGTCGAATACACCGGGGAGCTGTTTTTT
d_call: -; v_call: TRBV7-9; j_call: TRBJ1-1; clone_size: many; cdr3_aa: CASSLVAGVDTEAFF; cdr3_nt: TGTGCCAGCAGCTTAGTTGCAGGGGTGGACACTGAAGCTTTCTTT
d_call: -; v_call: TRBV20-1; j_call: TRBJ2-2; clone_size: -; cdr3_aa: CSARGIAATGELFF; cdr3_nt: TGCAGTGCTAGGGGGATAGCGGCAACCGGGGAGCTGTTTTTT
d_call: TRBD1; v_call: TRBV5-1; j_call: TRBJ2-1; clone_size: few; cdr3_aa: CASSLGRDRVYNEQFF; cdr3_nt: TGCGCCAGCAGCTTAGGGCGGGACAGGGTGTACAATGAGCAGTTCTTC
d_call: -; v_call: TRBV7-8; j_call: TRBJ1-6; clone_size: many; cdr3_aa: CASSSLGGSPLHF; cdr3_nt: TGTGCCAGCAGCTCATTGGGGGGGTCACCCCTCCACTTT
d_call: TRBD1; v_call: TRBV29-1; j_call: TRBJ2-7; clone_size: few; cdr3_aa: CSVVRTGAYEQYF; cdr3_nt: TGCAGCGTTGTCCGGACAGGGGCATACGAGCAGTACTTC
d_call: -; v_call: TRBV15; j_call: TRBJ1-2; clone_size: few; cdr3_aa: CATSRDGVNYGYTF; cdr3_nt: TGTGCCACCAGCAGAGACGGGGTTAACTATGGCTACACCTTC
d_call: TRBD2; v_call: TRBV6-2/TRBV6-3; j_call: TRBJ2-1; clone_size: many; cdr3_aa: CASSATSGLAGAGEQFF; cdr3_nt: TGTGCCAGCAGCGCCACCTCGGGACTAGCGGGAGCGGGTGAGCAGTTCTTC
d_call: -; v_call: TRBV24-1; j_call: TRBJ2-1; clone_size: -; cdr3_aa: CATSDYTRSSYNEQFF; cdr3_nt: TGTGCCACCAGTGACTATACGAGGAGCTCCTACAATGAGCAGTTCTTC
d_call: -; v_call: TRBV12-3/TRBV12-4; j_call: TRBJ2-2; clone_size: many; cdr3_aa: CASSRGTEGRAGELFF; cdr3_nt: TGTGCCAGCAGTCGCGGGACCGAGGGTCGGGCCGGGGAGCTGTTTTTT
d_call: -; v_call: TRBV12-3/TRBV12-4; j_call: TRBJ2-7; clone_size: many; cdr3_aa: CASSLWGTPSREQYF; cdr3_nt: TGTGCCAGCAGTTTATGGGGGACGCCCAGTCGAGAGCAGTACTTC
d_call: -; v_call: TRBV12-3/TRBV12-4; j_call: TRBJ1-1; clone_size: -; cdr3_aa: CASSPIGWGTEAFF; cdr3_nt: TGTGCCAGCAGCCCCATAGGGTGGGGAACTGAAGCTTTCTTT
d_call: -; v_call: TRBV7-9; j_call: TRBJ2-7; clone_size: many; cdr3_aa: CASSPPGFSSYEQYF; cdr3_nt: TGTGCCAGCAGCCCCCCGGGATTTAGCTCCTACGAGCAGTACTTC
d_call: -; v_call: TRBV11-2; j_call: TRBJ2-7; clone_size: few; cdr3_aa: CASSLGQGSEQYF; cdr3_nt: TGTGCCAGCAGCTTAGGCCAAGGATCCGAGCAGTACTTC
d_call: -; v_call: TRBV11-2; j_call: TRBJ2-1; clone_size: many; cdr3_aa: CASSLRQLSSYNEQFF; cdr3_nt: TGTGCCAGCAGCTTAAGGCAGCTGAGCTCCTACAATGAGCAGTTCTTC
d_call: TRBD1; v_call: TRBV9; j_call: TRBJ1-2; clone_size: many; cdr3_aa: CASSNGQGAGYGYTF; cdr3_nt: TGTGCCAGCAGTAACGGACAGGGGGCTGGCTATGGCTACACCTTC
d_call: -; v_call: TRBV20-1; j_call: TRBJ2-3; clone_size: many; cdr3_aa: CSAKWRGRTDTQYF; cdr3_nt: TGCAGTGCCAAGTGGAGGGGGCGGACAGATACGCAGTATTTT
d_call: -; v_call: TRBV7-2; j_call: TRBJ1-1; clone_size: many; cdr3_aa: CASSSDPIRGAFF; cdr3_nt: TGTGCCAGCAGCTCGGACCCGATTAGGGGGGCTTTCTTT
d_call: TRBD1; v_call: TRBV27; j_call: TRBJ1-2; clone_size: few; cdr3_aa: CASSDTGEKNYGYTF; cdr3_nt: TGTGCCAGCAGCGACACAGGGGAGAAGAACTATGGCTACACCTTC
d_call: TRBD2; v_call: TRBV30; j_call: TRBJ2-5; clone_size: once; cdr3_aa: CAWSGLAGAQYF; cdr3_nt: TGTGCCTGGAGTGGTCTAGCGGGGGCCCAGTACTTC
d_call: TRBD1; v_call: TRBV7-2; j_call: TRBJ1-2; clone_size: many; cdr3_aa: CASSRAPGQGFFYTF; cdr3_nt: TGTGCCAGCAGCCGAGCCCCGGGACAGGGTTTTTTCTACACCTTC
d_call: TRBD2; v_call: TRBV7-2; j_call: TRBJ2-5; clone_size: many; cdr3_aa: CASSSWTSGFHETQYF; cdr3_nt: TGTGCCAGCAGCTCATGGACTAGCGGATTCCATGAGACCCAGTACTTC
d_call: -; v_call: TRBV29-1; j_call: TRBJ1-1; clone_size: -; cdr3_aa: CSVVRTGKTFF; cdr3_nt: TGCAGCGTCGTACGAACAGGGAAAACTTTCTTT
d_call: -; v_call: TRBV7-9; j_call: TRBJ1-2; clone_size: -; cdr3_aa: CASSLARGENYGYTF; cdr3_nt: TGTGCCAGCAGCTTAGCGCGGGGCGAGAACTATGGCTACACCTTC
d_call: -; v_call: TRBV5-6; j_call: TRBJ1-1; clone_size: many; cdr3_aa: CASSLERRLNTEAFF; cdr3_nt: TGTGCCAGCAGCTTGGAACGGAGACTTAACACTGAAGCTTTCTTT
d_call: -; v_call: TRBV11-2; j_call: TRBJ2-1; clone_size: -; cdr3_aa: CASRPLGSSYNEQFF; cdr3_nt: TGTGCCAGCAGACCTTTGGGGAGCTCCTACAATGAGCAGTTCTTC
d_call: TRBD2; v_call: TRBV30; j_call: TRBJ2-3; clone_size: -; cdr3_aa: CAWSTGLAQDTQYF; cdr3_nt: TGTGCCTGGAGTACTGGACTAGCCCAAGATACGCAGTATTTT
d_call: TRBD2; v_call: TRBV6-2/TRBV6-3; j_call: TRBJ2-7; clone_size: many; cdr3_aa: CASRASGAGGSYEQYF; cdr3_nt: TGTGCCAGCAGGGCTAGCGGGGCCGGTGGGTCCTACGAGCAGTACTTC
d_call: -; v_call: TRBV7-3; j_call: TRBJ2-5; clone_size: many; cdr3_aa: CASSLTSGGETQYF; cdr3_nt: TGTGCCAGCAGCTTAACTAGCGGCGGGGAGACCCAGTACTTC
d_call: -; v_call: TRBV7-7; j_call: TRBJ2-7; clone_size: many; cdr3_aa: CASSLHPGVEQYF; cdr3_nt: TGTGCCAGCAGCTTACACCCGGGGGTCGAGCAGTACTTC
d_call: -; v_call: TRBV7-9; j_call: TRBJ2-3; clone_size: many; cdr3_aa: CASSGRWPSDTQYF; cdr3_nt: TGTGCCAGCAGCGGCCGCTGGCCATCAGATACGCAGTATTTT
d_call: -; v_call: TRBV7-2; j_call: TRBJ2-6; clone_size: many; cdr3_aa: CASSRGHPGQSGANVLTF; cdr3_nt: TGTGCCAGCAGCCGAGGACACCCAGGGCAGTCCGGGGCCAACGTCCTGACTTTC
d_call: TRBD1; v_call: TRBV27; j_call: TRBJ1-4; clone_size: many; cdr3_aa: CASREQGGPNEKLFF; cdr3_nt: TGTGCCAGCCGAGAACAGGGGGGTCCTAATGAAAAACTGTTTTTT
d_call: TRBD2; v_call: TRBV7-3; j_call: TRBJ2-3; clone_size: many; cdr3_aa: CASSSGLAGITDTQYF; cdr3_nt: TGTGCCAGCAGCTCAGGACTAGCGGGGATCACAGATACGCAGTATTTT
d_call: -; v_call: TRBV11-2; j_call: TRBJ2-7; clone_size: many; cdr3_aa: CASSLGPGDYEQYF; cdr3_nt: TGTGCCAGCAGCCTAGGTCCAGGGGACTACGAGCAGTACTTC
d_call: -; v_call: TRBV29-1; j_call: TRBJ2-1; clone_size: many; cdr3_aa: CSVESRRGDEQFF; cdr3_nt: TGCAGCGTTGAATCGCGAAGGGGCGATGAGCAGTTCTTC
d_call: -; v_call: TRBV7-6; j_call: TRBJ2-1; clone_size: many; cdr3_aa: CASSSVIETDEQFF; cdr3_nt: TGTGCCAGCAGCTCGGTGATAGAGACCGATGAGCAGTTCTTC
d_call: TRBD2; v_call: TRBV28; j_call: TRBJ2-7; clone_size: many; cdr3_aa: CASRIWPHSSGSGYEQYF; cdr3_nt: TGTGCCAGCAGAATCTGGCCCCATTCTAGCGGGAGTGGGTACGAGCAGTACTTC
d_call: TRBD1; v_call: TRBV28; j_call: TRBJ2-3; clone_size: few; cdr3_aa: CASSRQGVSTDTQYF; cdr3_nt: TGTGCCAGCAGCCGACAGGGGGTAAGCACAGATACGCAGTATTTT
d_call: TRBD1; v_call: TRBV7-2; j_call: TRBJ1-3; clone_size: many; cdr3_aa: CASSRTGGNSGNTIYF; cdr3_nt: TGTGCCAGCAGTCGCACAGGGGGCAACTCTGGAAACACCATATATTTT
d_call: -; v_call: TRBV19; j_call: TRBJ2-3; clone_size: many; cdr3_aa: CASSAPASTDTQYF; cdr3_nt: TGTGCCAGTAGTGCCCCCGCTAGCACAGATACGCAGTATTTT
d_call: -; v_call: TRBV24-1; j_call: TRBJ2-5; clone_size: many; cdr3_aa: CATRGGAQETQYF; cdr3_nt: TGTGCCACCCGCGGAGGGGCCCAAGAGACCCAGTACTTC
d_call: TRBD1; v_call: TRBV6-5; j_call: TRBJ2-7; clone_size: many; cdr3_aa: CASTEQGQGYEQYF; cdr3_nt: TGTGCCAGCACTGAGCAAGGACAGGGCTACGAGCAGTACTTC
d_call: -; v_call: TRBV2; j_call: TRBJ2-5; clone_size: -; cdr3_aa: CASSSGGRRETQYF; cdr3_nt: TGTGCCAGCAGTTCCGGGGGACGGAGAGAGACCCAGTACTTC
d_call: -; v_call: TRBV24-1; j_call: TRBJ2-5; clone_size: many; cdr3_aa: CATSDPRTGQETQYF; cdr3_nt: TGTGCCACCAGTGATCCAAGGACTGGACAAGAGACCCAGTACTTC
d_call: -; v_call: TRBV6-6; j_call: TRBJ2-7; clone_size: -; cdr3_aa: CASSFGQLYEQYF; cdr3_nt: TGTGCCAGCAGTTTTGGGCAGCTTTACGAGCAGTACTTC
d_call: -; v_call: TRBV7-2; j_call: TRBJ1-1; clone_size: many; cdr3_aa: CASSNTQQAFF; cdr3_nt: TGTGCCAGCAGCAACACCCAGCAAGCTTTCTTT
d_call: -; v_call: TRBV7-2; j_call: TRBJ2-5; clone_size: many; cdr3_aa: CASKFLQETQYF; cdr3_nt: TGTGCCAGCAAATTTCTCCAAGAGACCCAGTACTTC
d_call: -; v_call: TRBV20-1; j_call: TRBJ1-6; clone_size: few; cdr3_aa: CSARDGYPGSYNSPLHF; cdr3_nt: TGCAGTGCCAGGGACGGCTATCCAGGCTCCTATAATTCACCCCTCCACTTT